These 18 T cell receptor beta chains share one sample of origin, sequenced in a study of blood T cell repertoires in COVID-19. Clones were read by immunoSEQ multiplex PCR, and TCRdb kept only the in-frame ones, dropping some. The sample records 250,000 or so clones, about 80% being singletons. The specimen was peripheral blood. These receptor sequences come from a man aged 25 to 45 who had recovered from COVID-19.

This clone was found many times. The chain has TRBV28 and TRBJ1-4, with a possible D match to TRBD1 (5 bases). The V end lost 6 bases, the J end lost 8 bases, and 19 bases lay between the germline ends. CDR1 MDHEN and CDR2 SYDVKM come from the germline V gene. CDR3 length: 15 residues. This CDR3 reads CASSLGAGGREKLFF. The DNA for the CDR3 is TGTGCCAGCAGCCTCGGGGCAGGCGGGAGGGAAAAACTGTTTTTT.

The chain has TRBV11-2 and TRBJ2-7, with 8 positions matching TRBD2. Germline CDR1 reads SGHAT; CDR2 reads FQNNGV. V lost 1 base and J lost 5; bases outside the gene matches: 4. The length of the CDR3 is 14 residues. CDR3 DNA sequence: TGTGCCAGCAGCTTAGGGACGCGGGGGGACGAGCAGTACTTC. This sequence encodes CASSLGTRGDEQYF.

The chain combines TRBV5-1 with TRBJ1-3; no reliable D call. Germline V CDR1 and CDR2: SGHRS, YFSETQ. Trimming left V 4 bases short and J 2 bases short, with 16 bases between. The CDR3 is 16 amino acids. As DNA, the CDR3 is TGCGCCAGCAGCGCGACGTACGGGGTAGCTGGAAACACCATATATTTT. Translated, it gives CASSATYGVAGNTIYF.

The CDR3 DNA sequence: TGTGCCAGCAGCCGCGGGGGTGGGGAGTTCTTC. Its translation is CASSRGGGEFF. This rearrangement joins TRBV28 to TRBJ2-1, with 7 bases identical to TRBD2. The CDR3 spans 11 residues. V trimming: 6 bases; J trimming: 14 bases; junction bases outside the gene matches: 7. CDR1 and CDR2 (germline): MDHEN, SYDVKM.

The rearrangement uses TRBV7-3 and TRBJ2-5, with 14 bases lining up with TRBD2. Germline-derived CDR1 and CDR2 are SGHTA and FQGTGA. The J segment lost 2 bases and the V segment lost 5 bases, leaving 7 bases of the junction unmatched. CDR3 length equals 17 residues. The chain's CDR3 is CASSPTGTSGGQETQYF. CDR3 nucleotides: TGTGCCAGCAGCCCAACCGGGACTAGCGGGGGTCAAGAGACCCAGTACTTC.

This clone appeared a few times. The sample holds other DNA sequences that translate to the same CDR3. The V gene is TRBV5-4, the J gene TRBJ2-5; 7 bases match TRBD2. After removal of 1 base from V and 1 base from J, the junction contained 4 bases not matched to a gene. CDR3 size: 15 residues. Looked up from germline, CDR1 is SGHNT and CDR2 is YYREEE (reference sequence). CDR3 sequence reads: CASSLSLAVQETQYF. The CDR3 DNA sequence: TGTGCCAGCAGCTTGTCTCTAGCGGTCCAAGAGACCCAGTACTTC.

The chain has TRBV5-1 and TRBJ1-2; possible D gene TRBD1, 6 bases. The CDR3 runs 17 residues. Germline V gives CDR1 SGHRS, CDR2 YFSETQ. V gave up 0 bases and J gave up 4 bases, with 19 bases separating them. For the CDR3, the DNA is TGCGCCAGCAGCTTGGGGGACACTCCAAGAGGGGCCTATGGCTACACCTTC. This translates into CASSLGDTPRGAYGYTF.

This sequence joins TRBV5-6 and TRBJ2-1; D not certain. The germline V and J ends were trimmed by 3 bases and 3 bases, with 16 bases remaining between them. Germline V lookup: CDR1 SGHDT, CDR2 YYEEEE. This CDR3 has 16 residues. CDR3 DNA: TGTGCCAGCAGCTCGCGGCACGTCTTGTTCTACAATGAGCAGTTCTTC. Protein product: CASSSRHVLFYNEQFF. Drawing the rest from reference TRBV5-6 and TRBJ2-1, the complete variable domain is DAGVTQSPTHLIKTRGQQVTLRCSPKSGHDTVSWYQQALGQGPQFIFQYYEEEERQRGNFPDRFSGHQFPNYSSELNVNALLLGDSALYLCASSSRHVLFYNEQFFGPGTRLTVL.

The gene calls are TRBV5-1 and TRBJ1-2; D might be TRBD1 (6 bases). Germline loops: CDR1 SGHRS, CDR2 YFSETQ. The V end lost 8 bases, the J end lost 3 bases, and 23 bases lay between the germline ends. The CDR3 covers 16 residues. The CDR3 here is CASWGPRDTKDYGYTF. DNA of the CDR3: TGCGCCAGTTGGGGGCCCCGGGACACGAAAGACTATGGCTACACCTTC.

The chain carries TRBV19 and TRBJ1-2; TRBD1 is a possible D gene (5 bases). The CDR3 runs 11 residues. The ends were cut back, 11 bases at V and 4 bases at J, with 11 bases in the middle. Germline assignment: CDR1 LNHDA and CDR2 SQIVND (reference sequence). Written as DNA, the CDR3 is TGTGCCGCAGGGTCGGGCTATGGCTACACCTTC. It encodes CAAGSGYGYTF.

This chain connects TRBV3-1 (or the pseudogene TRBV3-2) to TRBJ2-7; 9 nucleotides agree with TRBD2. Per the germline V gene, CDR1 is LGHDT and CDR2 is YNNKEL (reference sequence). The CDR3 runs to 14 residues. J lost 7 bases, V lost 4 bases, and 8 bases had no gene match. In DNA, the CDR3 is TGTGCCAGCAGCCTGGCGGGGGGGCAAAGGGAGCAGTACTTC. This codes for CASSLAGGQREQYF.

CDR3 sequence (DNA): TGCGCCAGCAGCTTGGTCGGGGGGGCGTACAATGAGCAGTTCTTC. Protein: CASSLVGGAYNEQFF. The chain joins TRBV5-1 to TRBJ2-1, with TRBD2 identical over 8 bases. The V gene end was trimmed by 0 bases and the J gene end by 4 bases; junction bases not matched to a gene: 3. The CDR3 contains 15 residues. Germline V gene data show CDR1 as SGHRS and CDR2 as YFSETQ.

A note on this clone: The same CDR3 also results from other DNA sequences found in this sample. The CDR3 coding sequence is TGCGCCAGCAGCCCCGGTCGAATCACTGAAGCTTTCTTT. It translates to CASSPGRITEAFF. V gene TRBV10-1 combines with J gene TRBJ1-1; no clear D gene. This CDR3 comprises 13 residues. The V end lost 6 bases, the J end lost 4 bases, and 12 bases lay between the germline ends. Looked up from germline, CDR1 is WNHNN and CDR2 is SYGVQD (reference sequence).

This chain connects TRBV7-2 to TRBJ2-7; 10 bases agree with TRBD2. Unmatched junction bases numbered 6, after V lost 4 bases and J lost 6 bases. Germline lookup yields CDR1 SGHTA and CDR2 FQGNSA. The CDR3 sequence is 14 residues long. CDR3 DNA sequence: TGTGCCAGCAGCTCCCCGGGACTAGCGATCGAGCAGTACTTC. Protein product: CASSSPGLAIEQYF.

V is TRBV7-6 and J is TRBJ1-5, with TRBD1 matching 9 bases. The CDR3 length is 13 residues. CDR1 is SGHVS, CDR2 FNYEAQ, per germline. The ends lost 11 bases at V and 3 bases at J; junction bases unmatched: 5. CDR3 sequence (DNA): TGTGCCGTCGCACAGGGGGCCAATCAGCCCCAGCATTTT. It translates to CAVAQGANQPQHF.

The chain couples TRBV14 to TRBJ1-6; D is uncertain. Germline loops: CDR1 SGHDN, CDR2 FVKESK. CDR3 length equals 15 residues. Trimming removed 10 bases at V and 7 bases at J, with 20 bases between. As DNA, the CDR3 is TGTGCCACCCGAGGGCAAGGGCAGCCAAATTCACCCCTCCACTTT. Translation gives CATRGQGQPNSPLHF.

J is TRBJ2-5 and V is TRBV28; 8 positions match TRBD1. V was pared by 7 bases and J by 5 bases, with 9 bases of the junction left unmatched. Germline V gene data show CDR1 as MDHEN and CDR2 as SYDVKM. The CDR3 spans 14 residues. The CDR3 bases are TGTGCCAGCAAGAACGCAGGGGGCATGGAGACCCAGTACTTC. Translated, it gives CASKNAGGMETQYF.

The rearrangement uses TRBV7-9 and TRBJ2-7, with 8 bases that match TRBD1. This CDR3 is 16 amino acids long. Germline V lookup: CDR1 SEHNR, CDR2 FQNEAQ (reference sequence). The V gene end was trimmed by 0 bases and the J gene end by 4 bases; junction bases not matched to a gene: 8. The CDR3 spells CASSLARGQGPYEQYF. Here the CDR3 DNA reads TGTGCCAGCAGCTTAGCTCGAGGACAGGGTCCGTACGAGCAGTACTTC.